The clone carrying this T cell receptor beta chain was picked up many times. Its antigen is not known. V lost 2 bases, J lost 2 bases, and 10 bases lay in between. In germline, CDR1 is MDHEN, CDR2 SYDVKM. The CDR3 spans 15 residues. Production of TCR cDNA was by 5'RACE template switching, which also added a universal primer site and UMIs. From the 5' RACE reads, TCRdb called clonotypes with MiXCR, one entry per CDR3 protein. The sample carries approximately 120,000 distinct CDR3 sequences, more than 6% recorded once. The data derive from a study of T cells after yellow fever vaccination. Study results and caveats: Some clonotypes were seen in both the CD4 and the CD8 compartments. These made up a small share and likely arose from convergent recombination. Boosting was followed by the reappearance of most primary-vaccination clones (around 95% CD4, 70% to 90% CD8). Sorted repertoires could include abundant contaminating clonotypes from bulk cells.

This TCR came from a man younger than 35 who received the YFV17D yellow fever vaccine. This specimen consisted of CD4+ T cells sorted from PBMCs, obtained around 10 days after the first yellow fever vaccination. V is TRBV28 and J is TRBJ2-1; D gene ambiguous. The CDR3 sequence is CASSLASNPYNEQFF. The CDR3 DNA follows: TGTGCCAGCAGTTTAGCTAGTAATCCCTACAATGAGCAGTTCTTC.